This is a list of T cell receptor beta chains from one sample in a study of blood T cell repertoires in COVID-19. Assay: immunoSEQ multiplex PCR; the TCRdb copy retains only in-frame clones and omits some. This table has about 260,000 clones, 75% to 90% appearing once. The sample comprised peripheral blood. These receptors were taken from a woman in her thirties or forties who had recovered from COVID-19. Both conserved end residues are part of each CDR3. D genes are given only for firm matches. Size tells how often a clone was seen (once, few, many) or the class of an expanded clone, and some rows leave it out.

TRBJ2-7	TRBD1	TRBV27	NA	CASRRTGGSYEQYF	TGTGCCAGCAGACGGACAGGGGGTTCCTACGAGCAGTACTTC
TRBJ2-2	NA	TRBV18	NA	CASSPTTYPNTGELFF	TGTGCCAGCTCACCGACGACATACCCGAACACCGGGGAGCTGTTTTTT
TRBJ1-4	TRBD1	TRBV7-2	NA	CASSSKTGPNEKLFF	TGTGCCAGCAGCTCGAAGACAGGGCCTAATGAAAAACTGTTTTTT
TRBJ1-2	NA	TRBV5-1	NA	CASSFRQLDGYTF	TGCGCCAGCAGCTTCCGACAGCTAGATGGCTACACCTTC
TRBJ1-1	NA	TRBV5-4	NA	CASSRPGVGNTEAFF	TGTGCCAGCAGCCGACCGGGGGTGGGGAACACTGAAGCTTTCTTT
TRBJ1-1	TRBD1	TRBV19	NA	CASSPRGQGKNTEAFF	TGTGCCAGTAGTCCTCGGGGACAGGGCAAGAACACTGAAGCTTTCTTT
TRBJ1-3	TRBD1	TRBV6-5	NA	CASSRDSSGNTIYF	TGTGCCAGCAGTCGGGACAGCTCTGGAAACACCATATATTTT
TRBJ2-6	NA	TRBV27	NA	CASRYREPGANVLTF	TGTGCCAGCAGATACCGGGAGCCTGGGGCCAACGTCCTGACTTTC
TRBJ1-2	NA	TRBV4-3	NA	CASSQGAGIRYGYTF	TGCGCCAGCAGCCAAGGGGCAGGTATCAGGTATGGCTACACCTTC
TRBJ2-3	NA	TRBV14	NA	CASSQREADTQYF	TGTGCCAGCAGCCAACGCGAAGCAGATACGCAGTATTTT
TRBJ1-2	NA	TRBV5-8	NA	CASSFGGPIYGYTF	TGTGCCAGCAGCTTTGGAGGACCCATCTATGGCTACACCTTC
TRBJ2-5	NA	TRBV29-1	NA	CSVEAQNLKETQYF	TGCAGCGTTGAAGCACAGAACTTAAAAGAGACCCAGTACTTC
TRBJ2-5	TRBD2	TRBV5-6	NA	CASSLPAGIQETQYF	TGTGCCAGCAGCTTACCAGCGGGGATCCAAGAGACCCAGTACTTC
TRBJ1-1	TRBD1	TRBV9	NA	CASSDPRDREFSTAANTEAFF	TGTGCCAGCAGCGACCCTCGGGACAGAGAATTTTCTACCGCAGCGAACACTGAAGCTTTCTTT
TRBJ1-6	NA	TRBV4-3	NA	CASSQDRFQGKSNSPLHF	TGCGCCAGCAGCCAAGATCGATTCCAGGGGAAATCGAATTCACCCCTCCACTTT
TRBJ1-6	TRBD1	TRBV6-5	NA	CASRPGGAENSPLHF	TGTGCCAGCAGGCCAGGGGGCGCTGAAAATTCACCCCTCCACTTT
TRBJ2-2	TRBD1	TRBV5-4	few	CASSSYRGNTGELFF	TGTGCCAGCAGCTCTTACAGGGGTAACACCGGGGAGCTGTTTTTT
TRBJ1-2	NA	TRBV9	once	CASSPWEGPTYGYTF	TGTGCCAGCAGCCCCTGGGAGGGGCCCACCTATGGCTACACCTTC
TRBJ1-1	NA	TRBV5-1	NA	CASSLGGWGLTEAFF	TGCGCCAGCAGCTTGGGAGGTTGGGGGCTCACTGAAGCTTTCTTT
TRBJ1-1	NA	TRBV19	NA	CASSIRWGGFNTEAFF	TGTGCCAGTAGTATTCGCTGGGGGGGGTTTAACACTGAAGCTTTCTTT
TRBJ2-4	TRBD2	TRBV10-3	NA	CAISGGLAAKNIQYF	TGTGCCATCAGTGGGGGACTAGCGGCCAAAAACATTCAGTACTTC
TRBJ2-7	TRBD1	TRBV5-5	few	CASSSGQGKGHEQYF	TGTGCCAGCAGCTCCGGACAGGGGAAGGGTCACGAGCAGTACTTC
TRBJ1-2	NA	TRBV11-2	NA	CASSLGGFYGYTF	TGTGCCAGCAGCTTGGGAGGCTTCTATGGCTACACCTTC
TRBJ1-2	TRBD1	TRBV4-3	NA	CASSRDRGYGYTF	TGCGCCAGCAGCCGGGACAGGGGCTATGGCTACACCTTC
TRBJ1-6	TRBD1	TRBV6-1	NA	CASSESGTGGTLHF	TGTGCCAGCAGTGAAAGTGGGACAGGGGGTACCCTCCACTTT
TRBJ1-1	NA	TRBV11-3	NA	CASSVNRNTEAFF	TGTGCCAGCAGCGTGAATAGAAACACTGAAGCTTTCTTT
TRBJ2-5	TRBD2	TRBV2	NA	CASTPRERGGSETQYF	TGTGCCAGCACCCCCAGGGAGCGGGGGGGCTCAGAGACCCAGTACTTC
TRBJ2-2	TRBD1	TRBV27	NA	CASSLRQGNTGELFF	TGTGCCAGCAGCCTCCGACAGGGAAACACCGGGGAGCTGTTTTTT
TRBJ1-5	NA	TRBV7-3	NA	CASSTTGGAGQPQHF	TGTGCCAGCAGCACGACCGGGGGGGCGGGTCAGCCCCAGCATTTT
TRBJ1-6	NA	TRBV4-1	once	CASSQDRGSYNSPLHF	TGCGCCAGCAGCCAAGATAGGGGATCCTATAATTCACCCCTCCACTTT
TRBJ1-4	TRBD1	TRBV5-4	NA	CASSQGTVPEKLFF	TGTGCCAGCAGCCAGGGGACAGTCCCTGAAAAACTGTTTTTT
TRBJ2-5	NA	TRBV19	NA	CASSIVPGIAETQYF	TGTGCCAGTAGTATAGTACCCGGGATTGCAGAGACCCAGTACTTC
TRBJ2-3	NA	TRBV5-1	NA	CASSLGARGTDTQYF	TGCGCCAGCAGCTTGGGGGCTCGGGGAACAGATACGCAGTATTTT
TRBJ1-1	NA	TRBV27	once	CASSLGEDTEAFF	TGTGCCAGCAGTTTGGGGGAGGACACTGAAGCTTTCTTT
TRBJ2-5	NA	TRBV2	NA	CASCRTEETQYF	TGTGCCAGCTGTCGGACAGAAGAGACCCAGTACTTC
TRBJ2-7	NA	TRBV6-5	NA	CASRASGASEQYF	TGTGCCAGCAGGGCCTCTGGGGCAAGCGAGCAGTACTTC
TRBJ1-1	NA	TRBV6-5	NA	CASSFSGARTEAFF	TGTGCCAGCAGTTTTTCAGGGGCCAGGACTGAAGCTTTCTTT
TRBJ1-2	TRBD1	TRBV5-8	NA	CASSRPDRGGGYTF	TGTGCCAGCAGCAGACCCGACAGGGGTGGTGGCTACACCTTC
TRBJ1-2	NA	TRBV9	NA	CASSHSQIPHPLGYTF	TGTGCCAGCAGCCACAGCCAAATCCCCCATCCACTTGGCTACACCTTC
TRBJ1-1	NA	TRBV10-3	NA	CAISDRGDTEAFF	TGTGCCATCAGTGATCGGGGGGACACTGAAGCTTTCTTT
TRBJ2-3	TRBD1	TRBV5-5	NA	CASSPGTGFTDTQYF	TGTGCCAGCAGCCCCGGGACAGGGTTCACAGATACGCAGTATTTT
TRBJ2-2	NA	TRBV28	NA	CASSLSRLALFF	TGTGCCAGCAGTTTATCCAGGTTGGCGCTGTTTTTT
TRBJ2-7	NA	TRBV18	NA	CASSRTGTPTYEQYF	TGTGCCAGCTCACGTACCGGGACTCCTACCTACGAGCAGTACTTC
TRBJ1-4	NA	TRBV6-4	many	CASSELQINEKLFF	TGTGCCAGCAGTGAGTTACAAATTAATGAAAAACTGTTTTTT
TRBJ1-1	TRBD1	TRBV5-6	NA	CASSSGPGGAGDTEAFF	TGTGCCAGCAGCTCGGGACCAGGGGGCGCAGGGGACACTGAAGCTTTCTTT
TRBJ1-5	NA	TRBV19	NA	CASTLSGSGKGFNQPQHF	TGTGCCAGTACCTTATCGGGATCGGGGAAGGGATTCAATCAGCCCCAGCATTTT
TRBJ1-5	NA	TRBV12-3/TRBV12-4	NA	CASQQFSNQPQHF	TGTGCCAGCCAACAGTTTAGCAATCAGCCCCAGCATTTT
TRBJ2-1	TRBD2	TRBV6-5	NA	CATRTSGYYEQFF	TGTGCCACCCGGACTAGCGGTTACTATGAGCAGTTCTTC
TRBJ2-2	TRBD2	TRBV11-2	NA	CASSLGSGGTGELFF	TGTGCCAGCAGCTTAGGTTCGGGGGGCACCGGGGAGCTGTTTTTT
TRBJ1-2	TRBD1	TRBV5-1	NA	CASSFILPPGQGIYGYTF	TGCGCCAGCAGCTTCATCTTACCACCGGGACAGGGGATCTATGGCTACACCTTC
TRBJ2-5	TRBD1	TRBV5-1	NA	CASSLVRQGAMETQYF	TGCGCCAGCAGCTTGGTTCGGCAGGGGGCGATGGAGACCCAGTACTTC
TRBJ2-3	TRBD1	TRBV9	NA	CASSPGQGTSTDTQYF	TGTGCCAGCAGCCCCGGACAGGGGACTAGCACAGATACGCAGTATTTT
TRBJ2-1	NA	TRBV2	NA	CASSRQGRGYNEQFF	TGTGCCAGCAGCCGACAGGGCCGGGGGTACAATGAGCAGTTCTTC
TRBJ1-3	TRBD1	TRBV19	NA	CASSFLPGGSGNTIYF	TGTGCCAGTAGTTTTCTCCCAGGGGGGTCTGGAAACACCATATATTTT
TRBJ2-3	NA	TRBV9	NA	CASSGPLRGGSTDTQYF	TGTGCCAGCAGCGGACCTTTAAGGGGGGGGAGCACAGATACGCAGTATTTT
TRBJ1-1	NA	TRBV6-5	NA	CASSYSAGNTEAFF	TGTGCCAGCAGTTACTCGGCGGGGAACACTGAAGCTTTCTTT
TRBJ1-2	NA	TRBV5-4	NA	CASSLEGNYGYTF	TGTGCCAGCAGCTTGGAGGGGAACTATGGCTACACCTTC
TRBJ2-7	NA	TRBV5-4	NA	CASSGGISYEQYF	TGTGCCAGCAGCGGAGGCATCTCCTACGAGCAGTACTTC
TRBJ2-2	NA	TRBV2	NA	CASSEAPGVTGELFF	TGTGCCAGCAGTGAAGCTCCAGGGGTCACCGGGGAGCTGTTTTTT
TRBJ2-3	NA	TRBV5-5	NA	CASSKPGLNTQYF	TGTGCCAGCAGCAAACCAGGGTTAAATACGCAGTATTTT